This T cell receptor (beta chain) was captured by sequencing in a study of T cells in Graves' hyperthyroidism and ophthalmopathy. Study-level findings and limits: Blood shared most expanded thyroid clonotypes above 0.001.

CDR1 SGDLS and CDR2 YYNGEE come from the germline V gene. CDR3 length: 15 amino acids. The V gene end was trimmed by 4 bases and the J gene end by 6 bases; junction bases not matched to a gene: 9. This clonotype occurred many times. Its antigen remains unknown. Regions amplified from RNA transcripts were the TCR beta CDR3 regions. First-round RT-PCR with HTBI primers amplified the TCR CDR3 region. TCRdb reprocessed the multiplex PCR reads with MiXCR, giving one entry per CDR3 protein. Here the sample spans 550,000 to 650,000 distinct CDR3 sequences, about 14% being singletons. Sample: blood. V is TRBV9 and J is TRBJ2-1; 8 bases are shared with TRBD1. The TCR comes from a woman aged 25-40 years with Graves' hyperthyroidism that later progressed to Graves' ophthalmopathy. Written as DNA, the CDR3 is TGTGCCAGCAGCACAACCGGACAGGGCTTCAATGAGCAGTTCTTC. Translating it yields CASSTTGQGFNEQFF. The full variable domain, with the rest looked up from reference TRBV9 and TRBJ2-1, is DSGVTQTPKHLITATGQRVTLRCSPRSGDLSVYWYQQSLDQGLQFLIQYYNGEERAKGNILERFSAQQFPDLHSELNLSSLELGDSALYFCASSTTGQGFNEQFFGPGTRLTVL.